Here is one TCR beta chain with its context. Its specificity is not known. Expressed TCRB transcripts were sequenced because the entire RNA isolate underwent reverse transcription. Only in-frame clones appear in the TCRdb table, and some are missing; sequencing was by immunoSEQ multiplex PCR. The profile covers around 430,000 clones, with around 28% appearing a single time and almost 0.065% taken by the ten largest. V was clipped by 0 bases and J by 3 bases, with 12 bases between them. The CDR3 length is 15 residues. Germline CDR1 SGHDN, CDR2 FVKESK. The data stem from a study of beta chain features in type 1 diabetes. Regarding the study as a whole: Resolution of whether HLA type affects TCRB rearrangement was not achieved here.

The receptor comes from a man aged 18-30 years in good health. V and J are TRBV14 and TRBJ2-7; D possibly corresponds to TRBD1 (5 bases). The sample comprised naive CD4+ T cells from blood. CDR3 DNA: TGTGCCAGCAGCCAAGAACAGGCGTATAGCTACGAGCAGTACTTC. It specifies CASSQEQAYSYEQYF.